This T cell receptor beta chain was captured by sequencing in a study of identifying expanded T cells in peripheral blood. Points from the study as a whole: Clone count variance between roughly 2-week samples rose with total template count.

Profiling relied on immunoSEQ multiplex PCR, and the TCRdb table lists in-frame clones only, not all of them. The sample carries under 150,000 clones, 75% to 90% recorded once. On this clone: The antigen remains undetermined.

Trimming stripped 5 bases from V and 5 bases from J, with 19 bases between. The CDR3 loop spans 16 amino acids. Germline V gene lookup returns CDR1 SGHTA and CDR2 FQGNSA. The sequenced sample consisted of blood. This sequence originates from a person aged 18 to 75 in good health. The gene calls are TRBV7-2 and TRBJ1-3; tentatively, D is TRBD1 (5 bases). In nucleotides, the CDR3 is TGTGCCAGCAGCCCATGGGGCGGAAACAATCGAAACACCATATATTTT. Translated, it gives CASSPWGGNNRNTIYF.